The rows below give T cell receptor beta chains drawn from one sample of a study of T cell responses to AZD1222 COVID-19 vaccine. TCRdb keeps only in-frame clones here, not all; method: immunoSEQ multiplex PCR. The data hold approximately 60,000 clones, with approximately 83% observed a single time. This specimen was peripheral blood, taken on day 0 of AZD1222 vaccination. The origin of the receptors is an adult in good health. Each CDR3 is given with its conserved first and last residue. A D gene is named only where the DNA matches it firmly. Expanded clones are given a class, and other clones once, few, many or no size at all.

clone size: few; J gene: TRBJ1-4; D gene: TRBD1; V gene: TRBV27; CDR3 DNA: TGTGCCAGCACCTTCAGACAGGGCCATGAAAAACTGTTTTTT; CDR3 protein: CASTFRQGHEKLFF
clone size: NA; J gene: TRBJ2-1; D gene: TRBD2; V gene: TRBV6-2/TRBV6-3; CDR3 DNA: TGTGCCAGCAGTTACGCGGGCGGGGGGGCCCTGGATGACAATGAGCAGTTCTTC; CDR3 protein: CASSYAGGGALDDNEQFF
clone size: NA; J gene: TRBJ2-7; D gene: NA; V gene: TRBV7-9; CDR3 DNA: TGTGCCAGCAGCTCCCGGATTGGCCCAGGGACCGGCGAGCAGTACTTC; CDR3 protein: CASSSRIGPGTGEQYF
clone size: few; J gene: TRBJ2-3; D gene: TRBD2; V gene: TRBV7-2; CDR3 DNA: TGTGCCAGCAGCTTAGCGGGACTAGCGGGGGGATCAGATACGCAGTATTTT; CDR3 protein: CASSLAGLAGGSDTQYF
clone size: NA; J gene: TRBJ2-7; D gene: NA; V gene: TRBV5-5; CDR3 DNA: TGTGCCAGCAGCTTGGCCGGGTCCGAGCAGTACTTC; CDR3 protein: CASSLAGSEQYF
clone size: once; J gene: TRBJ1-6; D gene: NA; V gene: TRBV6-5; CDR3 DNA: TGTGCCAGCAGTTTGGTCAGAAATTCACCCCTCCACTTT; CDR3 protein: CASSLVRNSPLHF
clone size: NA; J gene: TRBJ2-7; D gene: TRBD1; V gene: TRBV19; CDR3 DNA: TGTGCCAGTAGTAGGGGACAGGGGACTCCCTACGAGCAGTACTTC; CDR3 protein: CASSRGQGTPYEQYF
clone size: NA; J gene: TRBJ1-3; D gene: NA; V gene: TRBV27; CDR3 DNA: TGTGCCAGCAGAAGGCTCTCTGGAAACACCATATATTTT; CDR3 protein: CASRRLSGNTIYF
clone size: NA; J gene: TRBJ2-7; D gene: NA; V gene: TRBV5-6; CDR3 DNA: TGTGCCAGCAGCAAGGACACCCACTACGAGCAGTACTTC; CDR3 protein: CASSKDTHYEQYF
clone size: NA; J gene: TRBJ1-2; D gene: NA; V gene: TRBV24-1; CDR3 DNA: TGTGCCACCAGTGATTTGAACAGGAACTATGGCTACACCTTC; CDR3 protein: CATSDLNRNYGYTF
clone size: NA; J gene: TRBJ2-7; D gene: TRBD1; V gene: TRBV28; CDR3 DNA: TGTGCCAGCAGTTTAGGGGGACAGGGGTACAGCGAGCAGTACTTC; CDR3 protein: CASSLGGQGYSEQYF